A selection of T cell receptor beta chains follows, all from one sample in a study of T cell repertoires in cytomegalovirus infection. Their recognized antigens are unknown. TCRdb redid the calling of the reads with MiXCR, one entry per CDR3 protein. In the table there are 650,000 to 900,000 distinct CDR3 sequences, around 29% of which are singletons. Material: cultured CD8+ T cells from PBMCs, obtained from culture after CMV antigen stimulation. The source of these receptors is a human donor in good health (CMV status not recorded). Some clones in this sample may be carry-over from other donors' samples. Both conserved end residues are part of each CDR3. The D gene is left open where the match is weak. A row's size may be missing; if present it is once, few, many or a size class.

size: .
J: TRBJ1-3
V: TRBV9
D: .
DNA: TGTGCCAGCACCTTGGACGGCTCTGGAAACACCATATATTTT
CDR3: CASTLDGSGNTIYF

size: .
J: TRBJ1-5
V: TRBV7-9
D: TRBD1
DNA: TGTGCCTACCAGGGGGCAAGCAATCAGCCCCAGCATTTT
CDR3: CAYQGASNQPQHF

size: few
J: TRBJ2-2
V: TRBV19
D: .
DNA: TGTGCCAGTACCCCCAGGGTTCGGCCCGGGGAGCTGTTTTTT
CDR3: CASTPRVRPGELFF

size: .
J: TRBJ2-3
V: TRBV2
D: .
DNA: TGTGCCAGCAGTGATGTCGAGGGGGTTGACACAGATACGCAGTATTTT
CDR3: CASSDVEGVDTDTQYF

size: few
J: TRBJ2-1
V: TRBV7-6
D: TRBD2
DNA: TGTGCCAGCAGCTCTAGCGGGGGAAAGGAGCAGTTCTTC
CDR3: CASSSSGGKEQFF

size: .
J: TRBJ2-2
V: TRBV25-1
D: TRBD2
DNA: TGTGCCAGCAGCTGGGGGGGGTCCGGGGAGCTGTTTTTT
CDR3: CASSWGGSGELFF

size: .
J: TRBJ1-2
V: TRBV4-2
D: .
DNA: TGTGCCAGCAGCCAAGAGACAGACGCCTATGGCTACACCTTC
CDR3: CASSQETDAYGYTF

size: .
J: TRBJ2-1
V: TRBV6-1
D: TRBD2
DNA: TGTGCCAGCACCCAGGGAGGGGCGGATGAGCAGTTCTTC
CDR3: CASTQGGADEQFF

size: .
J: TRBJ1-1
V: TRBV7-6
D: .
DNA: TGTGCCAGCAGCTTAGAAGCCGGCGCTTTCTTT
CDR3: CASSLEAGAFF

size: many
J: TRBJ2-1
V: TRBV12-5
D: .
DNA: TGTGCTAGTGGTTTGCCGATGGTGCTGGTTACAGGGCTTTGGGATGAGCAGTTCTTC
CDR3: CASGLPMVLVTGLWDEQFF

size: few
J: TRBJ1-6
V: TRBV6-5
D: .
DNA: TGTGCCAGCAGTTACTCGATTGGGGTGGTGGATTCACCCCTCCACTTT
CDR3: CASSYSIGVVDSPLHF

size: .
J: TRBJ2-1
V: TRBV5-5
D: .
DNA: TGTGCCAGCAGCCACCAGATACGGGATCCCTACAATGAGCAGTTCTTC
CDR3: CASSHQIRDPYNEQFF

size: many
J: TRBJ2-3
V: TRBV12-3/TRBV12-4
D: .
DNA: TGTGCCAGCAGTCTCCTGGGAAGCACAGATACGCAGTATTTT
CDR3: CASSLLGSTDTQYF

size: .
J: TRBJ1-2
V: TRBV2
D: .
DNA: TGTGCCAGCAGTGGTGGGCAGGATCCTCGCTATGGCTACACCTTC
CDR3: CASSGGQDPRYGYTF

size: .
J: TRBJ2-7
V: TRBV6-1
D: .
DNA: TGTGCCAGCAGTGAAGAGGGGGGACAGCCCTACGAGCAGTACTTC
CDR3: CASSEEGGQPYEQYF

size: .
J: TRBJ2-1
V: TRBV6-5
D: .
DNA: TGTGCCAGCAGTTACTCTGCGGGGAATTACAATGAGCAGTTCTTC
CDR3: CASSYSAGNYNEQFF

size: many
J: TRBJ2-5
V: TRBV7-2
D: .
DNA: TGTGCCAGCAGCTTAGATCTGGGGTTGCAAGAGACCCAGTACTTC
CDR3: CASSLDLGLQETQYF

size: .
J: TRBJ2-3
V: TRBV6-5
D: .
DNA: TGTGCCAGCAGTTACATTGGAGGGGATACGCAGTATTTT
CDR3: CASSYIGGDTQYF

size: .
J: TRBJ1-6
V: TRBV6-2/TRBV6-3
D: .
DNA: TGTGCCACCAAACTGGACAGCTCCTATAATTCACCCCTCCACTTT
CDR3: CATKLDSSYNSPLHF

size: .
J: TRBJ1-1
V: TRBV10-3
D: .
DNA: TGTGCCGTCAGTGAGTCGGCGGCTGCTGGGGTTCTGAACACTGAAGCTTTCTTT
CDR3: CAVSESAAAGVLNTEAFF